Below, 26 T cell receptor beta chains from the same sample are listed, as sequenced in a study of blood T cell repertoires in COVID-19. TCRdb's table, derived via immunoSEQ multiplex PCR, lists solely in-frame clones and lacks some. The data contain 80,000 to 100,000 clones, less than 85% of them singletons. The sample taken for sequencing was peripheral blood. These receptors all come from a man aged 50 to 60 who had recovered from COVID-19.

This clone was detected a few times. As DNA, the CDR3 is TGTGCCAGTAGTCCCACAGGGAACACTGAAGCTTTCTTT. It translates to CASSPTGNTEAFF. The chain combines TRBV19 with TRBJ1-1; D might be TRBD1 (5 bases). Trimming took off 5 bases at V and 1 base at J, with 8 bases between the two ends. The germline CDR1 and CDR2 sequences are LNHDA and SQIVND (reference sequence). This CDR3 contains 13 residues.

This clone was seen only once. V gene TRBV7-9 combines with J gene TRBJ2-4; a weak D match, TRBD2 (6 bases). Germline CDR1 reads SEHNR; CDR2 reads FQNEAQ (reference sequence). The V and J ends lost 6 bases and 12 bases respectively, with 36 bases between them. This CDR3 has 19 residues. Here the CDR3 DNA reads TGTGCCAGCAGTCCCTGTGGAGCGGGCCGGGGGAAAGGCCAAAAACATCAGTACTTC. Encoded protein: CASSPCGAGRGKGQKHQYF.

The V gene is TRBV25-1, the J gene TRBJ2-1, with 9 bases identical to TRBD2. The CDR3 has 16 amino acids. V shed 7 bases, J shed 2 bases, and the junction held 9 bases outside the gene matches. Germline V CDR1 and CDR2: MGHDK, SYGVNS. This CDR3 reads CASTPGAGGPYNEQFF. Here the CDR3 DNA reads TGTGCCAGCACCCCGGGAGCGGGGGGCCCCTACAATGAGCAGTTCTTC.

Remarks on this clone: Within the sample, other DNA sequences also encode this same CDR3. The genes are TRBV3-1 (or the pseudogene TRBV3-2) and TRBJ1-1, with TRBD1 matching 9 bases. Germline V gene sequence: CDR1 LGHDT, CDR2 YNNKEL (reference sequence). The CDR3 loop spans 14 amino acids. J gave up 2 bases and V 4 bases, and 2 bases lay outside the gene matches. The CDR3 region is CASSLGQGNTEAFF. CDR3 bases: TGTGCCAGCAGCCTGGGACAGGGAAACACTGAAGCTTTCTTT.

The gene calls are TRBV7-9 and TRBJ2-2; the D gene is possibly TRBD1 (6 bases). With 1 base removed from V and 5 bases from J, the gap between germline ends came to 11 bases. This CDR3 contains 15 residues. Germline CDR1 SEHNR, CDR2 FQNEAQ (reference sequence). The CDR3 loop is CASSLDGTRTGELFF. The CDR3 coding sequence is TGTGCCAGCAGCTTAGACGGGACACGTACCGGGGAGCTGTTTTTT.

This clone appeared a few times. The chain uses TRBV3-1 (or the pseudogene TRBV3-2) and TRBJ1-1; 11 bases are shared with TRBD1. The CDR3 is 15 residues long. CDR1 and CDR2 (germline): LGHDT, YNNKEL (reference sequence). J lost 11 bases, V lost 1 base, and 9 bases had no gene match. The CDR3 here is CASSQVTDRGLGAFF. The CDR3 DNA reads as TGTGCCAGCAGCCAAGTGACGGACAGGGGGCTAGGGGCTTTCTTT.

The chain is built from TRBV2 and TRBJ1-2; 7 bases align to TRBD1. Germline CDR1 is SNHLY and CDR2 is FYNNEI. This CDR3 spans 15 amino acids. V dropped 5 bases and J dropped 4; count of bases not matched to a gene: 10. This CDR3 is CASSLSRGSSYGYTF. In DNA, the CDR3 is TGTGCCAGCAGTCTTTCCAGGGGGTCCTCCTATGGCTACACCTTC.

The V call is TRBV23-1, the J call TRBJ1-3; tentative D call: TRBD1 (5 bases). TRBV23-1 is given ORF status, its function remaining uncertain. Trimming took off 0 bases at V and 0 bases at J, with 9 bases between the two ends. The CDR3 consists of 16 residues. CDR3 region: CASSQSGRVSGNTIYF. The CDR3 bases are TGCGCCAGCAGTCAATCGGGCAGGGTCTCTGGAAACACCATATATTTT.

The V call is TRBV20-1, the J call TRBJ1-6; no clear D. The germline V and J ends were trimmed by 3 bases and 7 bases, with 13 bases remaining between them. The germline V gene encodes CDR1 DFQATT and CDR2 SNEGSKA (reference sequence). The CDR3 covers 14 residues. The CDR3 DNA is TGCAGTGCTAGTCGATGGGCCCTGAATTCACCCCTCCACTTT. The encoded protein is CSASRWALNSPLHF.

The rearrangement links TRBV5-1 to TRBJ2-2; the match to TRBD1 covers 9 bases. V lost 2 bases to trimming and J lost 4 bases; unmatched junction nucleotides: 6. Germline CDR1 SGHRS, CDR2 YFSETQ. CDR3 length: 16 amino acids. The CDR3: CASSFTGGSSTGELFF. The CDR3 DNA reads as TGCGCCAGCAGCTTTACAGGGGGCTCCAGCACCGGGGAGCTGTTTTTT.

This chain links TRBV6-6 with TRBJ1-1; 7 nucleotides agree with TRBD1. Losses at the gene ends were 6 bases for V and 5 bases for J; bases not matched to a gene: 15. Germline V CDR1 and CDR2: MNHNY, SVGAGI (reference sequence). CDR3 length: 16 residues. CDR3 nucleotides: TGTGCCAGCAGCCACCTGTCGACAGGGCAGAGGACTGAAGCTTTCTTT. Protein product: CASSHLSTGQRTEAFF.

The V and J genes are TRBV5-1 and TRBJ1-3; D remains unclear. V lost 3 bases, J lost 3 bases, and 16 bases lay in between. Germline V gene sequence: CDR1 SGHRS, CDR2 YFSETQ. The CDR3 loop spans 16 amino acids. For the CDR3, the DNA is TGCGCCAGCAGCTCTACCTCGGGTATAGGTGGAAACACCATATATTTT. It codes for CASSSTSGIGGNTIYF. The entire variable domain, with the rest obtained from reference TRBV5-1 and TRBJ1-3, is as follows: KAGVTQTPRYLIKTRGQQVTLSCSPISGHRSVSWYQQTPGQGLQFLFEYFSETQRNKGNFPGRFSGRQFSNSRSEMNVSTLELGDSALYLCASSSTSGIGGNTIYFGEGSWLTVV.

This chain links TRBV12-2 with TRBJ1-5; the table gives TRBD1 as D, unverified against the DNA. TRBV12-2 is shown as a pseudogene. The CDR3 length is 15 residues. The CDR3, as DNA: TGTGCAAGTCGCCACGACAGGGGGATCAATCAGCCCCAGCATTTT. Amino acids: CASRHDRGINQPQHF.

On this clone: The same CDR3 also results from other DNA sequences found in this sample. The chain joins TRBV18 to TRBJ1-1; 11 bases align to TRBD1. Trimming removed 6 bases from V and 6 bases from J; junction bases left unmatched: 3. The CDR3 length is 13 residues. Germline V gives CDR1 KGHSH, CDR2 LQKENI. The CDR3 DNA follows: TGTGCCAGCTCCCCGGGACAGGGGGCTGAAGCTTTCTTT. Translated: CASSPGQGAEAFF.

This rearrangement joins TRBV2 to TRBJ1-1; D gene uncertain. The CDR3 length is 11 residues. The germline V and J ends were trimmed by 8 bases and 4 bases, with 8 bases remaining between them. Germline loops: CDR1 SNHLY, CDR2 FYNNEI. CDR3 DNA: TGTGCCAGCTTTTTCTTCACTGAAGCTTTCTTT. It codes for CASFFFTEAFF.

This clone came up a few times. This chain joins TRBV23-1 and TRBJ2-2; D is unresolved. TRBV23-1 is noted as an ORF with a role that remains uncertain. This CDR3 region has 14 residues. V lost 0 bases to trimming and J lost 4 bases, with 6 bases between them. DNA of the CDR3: TGCGCCAGCAGTCAATCCCGCGGCACCGGGGAGCTGTTTTTT. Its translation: CASSQSRGTGELFF.

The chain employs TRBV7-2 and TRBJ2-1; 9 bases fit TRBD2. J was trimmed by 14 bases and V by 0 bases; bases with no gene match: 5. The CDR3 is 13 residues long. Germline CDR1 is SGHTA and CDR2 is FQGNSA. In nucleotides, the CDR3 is TGTGCCAGCAGCTTAGCAAGGCAGCGGGAGGAGTTCTTC. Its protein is CASSLARQREEFF. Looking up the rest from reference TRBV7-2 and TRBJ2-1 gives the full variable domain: GAGVSQSPSNKVTEKGKDVELRCDPISGHTALYWYRQSLGQGLEFLIYFQGNSAPDKSGLPSDRFSAERTGGSVSTLTIQRTQQEDSAVYLCASSLARQREEFFGPGTRLTVL.

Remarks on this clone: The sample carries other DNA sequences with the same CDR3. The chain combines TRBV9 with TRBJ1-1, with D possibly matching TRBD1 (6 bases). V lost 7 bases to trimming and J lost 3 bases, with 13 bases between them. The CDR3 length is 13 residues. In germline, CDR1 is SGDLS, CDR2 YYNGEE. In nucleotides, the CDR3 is TGTGCCAGCTCCCGAGAGGGGGACACTGAAGCTTTCTTT. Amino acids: CASSREGDTEAFF. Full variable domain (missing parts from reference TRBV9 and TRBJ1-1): DSGVTQTPKHLITATGQRVTLRCSPRSGDLSVYWYQQSLDQGLQFLIQYYNGEERAKGNILERFSAQQFPDLHSELNLSSLELGDSALYFCASSREGDTEAFFGQGTRLTVV.

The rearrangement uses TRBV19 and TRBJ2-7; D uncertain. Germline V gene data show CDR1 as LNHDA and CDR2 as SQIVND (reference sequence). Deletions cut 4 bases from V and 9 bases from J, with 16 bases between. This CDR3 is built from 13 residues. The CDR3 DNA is TGTGCCAGTAGTAAAGCCGAGAGACAAGTGCAGTACTTC. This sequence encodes CASSKAERQVQYF.

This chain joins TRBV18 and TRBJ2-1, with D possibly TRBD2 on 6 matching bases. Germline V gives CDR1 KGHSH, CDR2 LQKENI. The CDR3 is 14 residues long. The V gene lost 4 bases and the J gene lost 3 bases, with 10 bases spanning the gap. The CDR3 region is CASSREELYNEQFF. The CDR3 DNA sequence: TGTGCCAGCTCACGGGAGGAGCTCTACAATGAGCAGTTCTTC.

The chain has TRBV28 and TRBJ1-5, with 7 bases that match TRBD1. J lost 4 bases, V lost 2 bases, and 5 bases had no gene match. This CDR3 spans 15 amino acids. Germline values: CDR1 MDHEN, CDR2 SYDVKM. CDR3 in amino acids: CASSLAGGRNQPQHF. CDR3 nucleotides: TGTGCCAGCAGTTTAGCAGGGGGAAGAAATCAGCCCCAGCATTTT.

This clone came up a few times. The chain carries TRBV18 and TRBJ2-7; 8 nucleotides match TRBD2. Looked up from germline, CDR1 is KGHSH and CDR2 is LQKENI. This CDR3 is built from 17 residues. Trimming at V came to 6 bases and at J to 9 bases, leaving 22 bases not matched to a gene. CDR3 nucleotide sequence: TGTGCCAGCTCTGGCAGATCTGGACTAGCAGGCTTGAACGGGCAGTACTTC. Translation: CASSGRSGLAGLNGQYF.

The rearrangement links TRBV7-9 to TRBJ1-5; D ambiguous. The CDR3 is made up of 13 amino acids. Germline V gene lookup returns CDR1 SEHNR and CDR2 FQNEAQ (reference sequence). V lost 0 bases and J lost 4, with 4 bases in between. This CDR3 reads CASSLAQNQPQHF. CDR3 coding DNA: TGTGCCAGCAGCTTAGCCCAGAATCAGCCCCAGCATTTT.

This chain's CDR3 is CASSPRRLDYNEQFF. In DNA, the CDR3 is TGTGCCAGCAGCCCACGAAGACTAGATTACAATGAGCAGTTCTTC. The chain joins TRBV7-2 to TRBJ2-1; maybe TRBD2 (6 bases). Germline assignment: CDR1 SGHTA and CDR2 FQGNSA. Trimming removed 5 bases from V and 4 bases from J, with 15 bases in between. The CDR3 has 15 residues. The full variable domain, in which reference TRBV7-2 and TRBJ2-1 provide the parts outside the CDR3, is GAGVSQSPSNKVTEKGKDVELRCDPISGHTALYWYRQSLGQGLEFLIYFQGNSAPDKSGLPSDRFSAERTGGSVSTLTIQRTQQEDSAVYLCASSPRRLDYNEQFFGPGTRLTVL.

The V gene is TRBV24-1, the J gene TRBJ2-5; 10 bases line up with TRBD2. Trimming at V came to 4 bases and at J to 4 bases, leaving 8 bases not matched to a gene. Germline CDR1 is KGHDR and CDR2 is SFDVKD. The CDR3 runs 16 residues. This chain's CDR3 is CATSDQGLARGETQYF. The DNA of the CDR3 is TGTGCCACCAGTGACCAGGGACTAGCGCGGGGAGAGACCCAGTACTTC.

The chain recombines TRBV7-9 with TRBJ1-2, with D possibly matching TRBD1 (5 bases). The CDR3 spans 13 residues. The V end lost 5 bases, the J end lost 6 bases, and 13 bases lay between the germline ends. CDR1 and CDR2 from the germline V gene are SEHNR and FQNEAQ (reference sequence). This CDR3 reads CASSRGTLDGYTF. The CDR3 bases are TGTGCCAGCAGCCGAGGGACTCTGGATGGCTACACCTTC. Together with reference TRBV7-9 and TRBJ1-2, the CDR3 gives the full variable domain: DTGVSQNPRHKITKRGQNVTFRCDPISEHNRLYWYRQTLGQGPEFLTYFQNEAQLEKSRLLSDRFSAERPKGSFSTLEIQRTEQGDSAMYLCASSRGTLDGYTFGSGTRLTVV.